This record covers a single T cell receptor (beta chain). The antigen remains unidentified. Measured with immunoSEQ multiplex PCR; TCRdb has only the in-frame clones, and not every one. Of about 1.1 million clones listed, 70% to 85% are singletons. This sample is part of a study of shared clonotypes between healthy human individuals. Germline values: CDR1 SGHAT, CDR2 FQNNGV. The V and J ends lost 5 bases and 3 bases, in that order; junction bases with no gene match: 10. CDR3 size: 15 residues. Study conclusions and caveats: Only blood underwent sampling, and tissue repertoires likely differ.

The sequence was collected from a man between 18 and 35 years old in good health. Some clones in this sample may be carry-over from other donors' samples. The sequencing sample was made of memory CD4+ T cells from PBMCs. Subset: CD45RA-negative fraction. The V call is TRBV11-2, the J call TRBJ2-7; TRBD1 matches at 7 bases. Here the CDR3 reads CASSLPRQGFYEQYF. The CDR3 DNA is TGTGCCAGCAGCCTCCCAAGACAGGGTTTCTACGAGCAGTACTTC.